A single sample is the source of the 9 T cell receptor beta chains below, sequenced in a study of cytomegalovirus exposure and HLA in healthy donors. Profiling relied on immunoSEQ multiplex PCR, and the TCRdb table lists in-frame clones only, not all of them. The data hold roughly 300,000 clones, with about nine tenths observed a single time. Sequencing was done on a sample of PBMCs. Receptors were obtained from a woman younger than 45 in good health and CMV-seropositive.

The V gene is TRBV27, the J gene TRBJ2-5; TRBD2 matches 14 bases. Germline V gives CDR1 MNHEY, CDR2 SMNVEV (reference sequence). The CDR3 consists of 16 residues. Trimming removed 6 bases from V and 4 bases from J; junction bases left unmatched: 7. DNA for the CDR3: TGTGCCAGCAGGCCTAGACTAGCGGGGGGGCGAGAGACCCAGTACTTC. Its translation is CASRPRLAGGRETQYF.

This sequence joins TRBV7-6 and TRBJ2-7; D gene unclear. V was cut by 5 bases and J by 3 bases, with 8 bases left in between. Germline V lookup: CDR1 SGHVS, CDR2 FNYEAQ. The CDR3 spans 12 residues. The CDR3, as DNA: TGTGCCAGCAGCACCAGAGGCTACGAGCAGTACTTC. This gives the protein CASSTRGYEQYF.

The genes are TRBV5-6 and TRBJ2-5, with D unclear. The CDR3 is 14 residues long. Looked up from germline, CDR1 is SGHDT and CDR2 is YYEEEE. Trimming cost V 2 bases and J 2 bases, with 10 bases left between them. The chain's CDR3 is CASSLQPSQETQYF. DNA for the CDR3: TGTGCCAGCAGCTTACAGCCTTCTCAAGAGACCCAGTACTTC.

The rearrangement joins TRBV28 to TRBJ2-1, with 7 bases lining up with TRBD1. Germline V gene sequence: CDR1 MDHEN, CDR2 SYDVKM. The V segment lost 9 bases and the J segment 1 base; nucleotides outside the gene matches: 6. CDR3 length: 14 residues. The CDR3 sequence is CASTPGGSYNEQFF. The CDR3 DNA is TGTGCCAGTACTCCAGGGGGTTCCTACAATGAGCAGTTCTTC.

This chain connects TRBV28 to TRBJ2-3; 10 bases line up with TRBD1. The germline CDR1 and CDR2 sequences are MDHEN and SYDVKM. Trimming at V came to 6 bases and at J to 1 base, leaving 7 bases not matched to a gene. The CDR3 runs 16 residues. CDR3 coding DNA: TGTGCCAGCAGCCGACAGGGGGCAATCGGCACAGATACGCAGTATTTT. Amino acid sequence: CASSRQGAIGTDTQYF.

The V and J genes are TRBV19 and TRBJ2-3, with 11 bases that match TRBD2. J was trimmed by 3 bases and V by 5 bases; bases with no gene match: 7. The CDR3 contains 16 residues. Germline CDR1 reads LNHDA; CDR2 reads SQIVND (reference sequence). Here the CDR3 DNA reads TGTGCCAGTAGTCCACGACTAGCGGGAAGTACAGATACGCAGTATTTT. Translated: CASSPRLAGSTDTQYF.

V and J are TRBV6-7 and TRBJ2-7; unclear D gene. TRBV6-7 has ORF status, its function being uncertain. This CDR3 has 12 residues. Trimming removed 7 bases from V and 1 base from J, with 8 bases in between. The CDR3 protein is CASKTASYEQYF. The CDR3 coding sequence is TGTGCCAGCAAAACCGCATCCTACGAGCAGTACTTC.

The V gene is TRBV6-4, the J gene TRBJ2-1; D ambiguous. V was trimmed by 3 bases and J by 7 bases, leaving 10 bases between them. Germline CDR1 MRHNA, CDR2 SNTAGT. The CDR3 is made up of 13 amino acids. CDR3: CASSEGLMNEQFF. The CDR3 nucleotides read TGTGCCAGCAGTGAGGGATTAATGAATGAGCAGTTCTTC.

The chain links TRBV7-2 to TRBJ1-5; TRBD1 agrees at 7 bases. From germline, CDR1 is SGHTA and CDR2 FQGNSA. J was trimmed by 5 bases and V by 2 bases; bases with no gene match: 6. The CDR3 has 15 residues. The CDR3 bases are TGTGCCAGCAGCTTAAAATGGGACAGTTATCAGCCCCAGCATTTT. Encoded protein: CASSLKWDSYQPQHF.